A selection of T cell receptor beta chains follows, all from one sample in a study of blood T cell repertoires in COVID-19. The table came from immunoSEQ multiplex PCR; TCRdb's copy has only in-frame clones and leaves some out. In the table there are 250,000 to 300,000 clones, roughly 84% of which are singletons. The sequenced sample consisted of peripheral blood. These receptors all stem from a woman between 18 and 29 years old with acute or convalescent COVID-19. CDR3s include the opening cysteine and the closing phenylalanine or tryptophan. The D gene is left open where the match is weak. Expanded clones get a size class; other rows say once, few or many, or leave the size out.

size: -
V: TRBV14
J: TRBJ2-7
D: -
CDR3: CASSLRGYEQYF
DNA: TGTGCCAGCAGCCTCAGGGGTTACGAGCAGTACTTC

size: -
V: TRBV11-1
J: TRBJ2-7
D: -
CDR3: CASSFVRGYEQYF
DNA: TGTGCCAGCAGCTTTGTCCGGGGCTACGAGCAGTACTTC

size: -
V: TRBV6-5
J: TRBJ2-5
D: -
CDR3: CASSYPDSTQYF
DNA: TGTGCCAGCAGTTATCCCGACTCCACCCAGTACTTC

size: -
V: TRBV7-2
J: TRBJ2-3
D: -
CDR3: CASSPQTSSTDTQYF
DNA: TGTGCCAGCAGCCCTCAGACTAGTAGCACAGATACGCAGTATTTT

size: -
V: TRBV7-8
J: TRBJ1-2
D: TRBD1
CDR3: CASSAEGQGFYGYTF
DNA: TGTGCCAGCAGCGCCGAGGGACAGGGCTTCTATGGCTACACCTTC

size: many
V: TRBV2
J: TRBJ2-5
D: TRBD2
CDR3: CASSLLAGGSLETQYF
DNA: TGTGCCAGCAGTCTATTAGCGGGAGGGTCACTGGAGACCCAGTACTTC

size: -
V: TRBV5-1
J: TRBJ2-7
D: -
CDR3: CASSLAETPEYEQYF
DNA: TGCGCCAGCAGCTTGGCAGAGACTCCTGAGTACGAGCAGTACTTC

size: few
V: TRBV30
J: TRBJ2-5
D: -
CDR3: CAWSGKGLAGETQYF
DNA: TGTGCCTGGAGCGGTAAGGGACTCGCAGGGGAGACCCAGTACTTC

size: -
V: TRBV6-5
J: TRBJ2-3
D: -
CDR3: CASSYSGGKDTQYF
DNA: TGTGCCAGCAGTTACTCCGGCGGGAAGGATACGCAGTATTTT

size: -
V: TRBV7-9
J: TRBJ2-7
D: TRBD2
CDR3: CASSYQAGEQYF
DNA: TGTGCCAGCAGCTATCAAGCGGGGGAGCAGTACTTC

size: -
V: TRBV12-3/TRBV12-4
J: TRBJ1-2
D: -
CDR3: CASSSGADYGYTF
DNA: TGTGCCAGCAGTTCAGGGGCGGACTATGGCTACACCTTC

size: -
V: TRBV7-5
J: TRBJ2-7
D: -
CDR3: CARSLVVRGSAPPYEQYF
DNA: TGTGCCAGAAGCTTAGTTGTTCGGGGTAGCGCCCCACCCTACGAGCAGTACTTC

size: many
V: TRBV6-5
J: TRBJ1-3
D: -
CDR3: CASSPQGFGNTIYF
DNA: TGTGCCAGCAGTCCACAGGGCTTCGGAAACACCATATATTTT

size: -
V: TRBV13
J: TRBJ2-1
D: TRBD2
CDR3: CASGRWLAGELGQFF
DNA: TGTGCCAGCGGCCGCTGGCTAGCGGGAGAGTTGGGGCAGTTCTTC

size: -
V: TRBV5-6
J: TRBJ1-2
D: -
CDR3: CASSPPDSSYGYTF
DNA: TGTGCCAGCAGCCCGCCCGACAGCAGCTATGGCTACACCTTC

size: -
V: TRBV7-2
J: TRBJ2-5
D: -
CDR3: CASSLRQVAETQYF
DNA: TGTGCCAGCAGCCTACGACAGGTCGCAGAGACCCAGTACTTC

size: once
V: TRBV6-2/TRBV6-3
J: TRBJ2-7
D: TRBD2
CDR3: CASSWAGAYEQYF
DNA: TGTGCCAGCAGTTGGGCGGGAGCCTACGAGCAGTACTTC

size: -
V: TRBV5-1
J: TRBJ2-3
D: -
CDR3: CASSLIPSTDTQYF
DNA: TGCGCCAGCAGCTTGATTCCTAGCACAGATACGCAGTATTTT

size: -
V: TRBV19
J: TRBJ1-2
D: TRBD1
CDR3: CASSVGTGGYYGYTF
DNA: TGTGCCAGTAGTGTTGGGACAGGGGGTTACTATGGCTACACCTTC

size: few
V: TRBV5-6
J: TRBJ2-7
D: TRBD2
CDR3: CASSFLRGGEQYF
DNA: TGTGCCAGCAGCTTTTTGCGCGGGGGCGAGCAGTACTTC

size: -
V: TRBV5-5
J: TRBJ1-1
D: TRBD1
CDR3: CASSLGYRGHTEAFF
DNA: TGTGCCAGCAGCTTAGGCTACAGGGGGCACACTGAAGCTTTCTTT

size: -
V: TRBV19
J: TRBJ2-3
D: -
CDR3: CASSIGLADTQYF
DNA: TGTGCCAGTAGTATAGGACTAGCAGATACGCAGTATTTT

size: -
V: TRBV6-5
J: TRBJ1-2
D: TRBD1
CDR3: CASWTRDRVFYGYTF
DNA: TGTGCCAGCTGGACGAGGGACAGGGTTTTCTATGGCTACACCTTC

size: -
V: TRBV28
J: TRBJ1-2
D: TRBD1
CDR3: CASSLPPPGQYGYTF
DNA: TGTGCCAGCAGTCTTCCCCCGCCGGGACAGTATGGCTACACCTTC

size: -
V: TRBV11-3
J: TRBJ1-1
D: -
CDR3: CASSLDRSGSNTEAFF
DNA: TGTGCCAGCAGCTTAGATCGTTCAGGGTCGAACACTGAAGCTTTCTTT

size: few
V: TRBV11-2
J: TRBJ2-3
D: -
CDR3: CASSLVATDTQYF
DNA: TGTGCCAGCAGCTTAGTAGCCACAGATACGCAGTATTTT

size: -
V: TRBV2
J: TRBJ1-5
D: TRBD1
CDR3: CATRDRVSNQPQHF
DNA: TGTGCCACCCGGGACAGGGTGAGCAATCAGCCCCAGCATTTT

size: -
V: TRBV25-1
J: TRBJ2-1
D: -
CDR3: CASGDRWEERNNEQFF
DNA: TGTGCCAGCGGGGACCGGTGGGAGGAACGAAACAATGAGCAGTTCTTC

size: once
V: TRBV25-1
J: TRBJ1-4
D: -
CDR3: CASSEYLGGVEEKLFF
DNA: TGTGCCAGCAGTGAATATTTAGGGGGGGTGGAGGAAAAACTGTTTTTT

size: -
V: TRBV6-6
J: TRBJ2-2
D: -
CDR3: CASSPNRDGELFF
DNA: TGTGCCAGCAGCCCCAACCGGGACGGGGAGCTGTTTTTT

size: -
V: TRBV7-2
J: TRBJ2-3
D: TRBD2
CDR3: CASSPGLAGGSRGNTQYF
DNA: TGTGCCAGCAGCCCCGGACTAGCGGGAGGATCCCGGGGCAATACGCAGTATTTT

size: -
V: TRBV19
J: TRBJ1-5
D: TRBD1
CDR3: CASSIGQGGQPQHF
DNA: TGTGCCAGTAGTATCGGACAGGGCGGGCAGCCCCAGCATTTT

size: -
V: TRBV7-6
J: TRBJ1-2
D: -
CDR3: CASSLGQGPFANYGYTF
DNA: TGTGCCAGCAGCTTAGGTCAGGGCCCTTTCGCTAACTATGGCTACACCTTC

size: -
V: TRBV2
J: TRBJ1-1
D: TRBD1
CDR3: CASRRTGWSTEAFF
DNA: TGTGCCAGCAGACGGACAGGGTGGAGCACTGAAGCTTTCTTT

size: once
V: TRBV12-5
J: TRBJ2-1
D: TRBD2
CDR3: CASGLQGLAEQFF
DNA: TGTGCTAGTGGTCTACAGGGACTAGCGGAGCAGTTCTTC

size: -
V: TRBV19
J: TRBJ1-5
D: -
CDR3: CASSRAREVQPQHF
DNA: TGTGCCAGTAGTAGGGCCAGGGAAGTTCAGCCCCAGCATTTT

size: once
V: TRBV11-2
J: TRBJ2-7
D: TRBD1
CDR3: CASSLDRRGQGNSYEQYF
DNA: TGTGCCAGCAGCTTGGACCGTAGGGGGCAGGGTAATTCCTACGAGCAGTACTTC

size: once
V: TRBV18
J: TRBJ1-5
D: TRBD1
CDR3: CASSRDGGQANQPQHF
DNA: TGTGCCAGCTCACGAGACGGTGGACAGGCTAATCAGCCCCAGCATTTT

size: -
V: TRBV28
J: TRBJ1-5
D: -
CDR3: CASSSREAGQPQHF
DNA: TGTGCCAGCAGTTCCCGGGAGGCGGGTCAGCCCCAGCATTTT

size: medium-sized
V: TRBV5-1
J: TRBJ2-7
D: TRBD2
CDR3: CASQTAGGSRYEQYF
DNA: TGCGCCAGCCAGACCGCGGGAGGATCCCGCTACGAGCAGTACTTC

size: -
V: TRBV18
J: TRBJ2-7
D: -
CDR3: CASSPVRGTIYEQYF
DNA: TGTGCCAGCTCACCGGTAAGGGGGACGATCTACGAGCAGTACTTC

size: -
V: TRBV6-5
J: TRBJ1-5
D: TRBD1
CDR3: CASRWTGKNQPQHF
DNA: TGTGCCAGCAGATGGACAGGGAAAAATCAGCCCCAGCATTTT

size: -
V: TRBV7-2
J: TRBJ1-1
D: TRBD1
CDR3: CASSLTGGMNTEAFF
DNA: TGTGCCAGCAGCTTAACAGGGGGGATGAACACTGAAGCTTTCTTT

size: -
V: TRBV3-1/TRBV3-2
J: TRBJ2-1
D: TRBD2
CDR3: CASSQQIGTTAYNEQFF
DNA: TGTGCCAGCAGCCAACAGATCGGGACTACTGCGTATAATGAGCAGTTCTTC

size: few
V: TRBV18
J: TRBJ2-7
D: TRBD2
CDR3: CASSPRPSGNTYEQYF
DNA: TGTGCCAGCTCACCACGGCCTAGCGGGAATACCTACGAGCAGTACTTC

size: -
V: TRBV7-2
J: TRBJ2-5
D: -
CDR3: CASGLQNTQYF
DNA: TGTGCCAGCGGACTACAGAATACCCAGTACTTC

size: -
V: TRBV11-2
J: TRBJ2-5
D: TRBD2
CDR3: CASSPGLAGVTQETQYF
DNA: TGTGCCAGCAGCCCCGGACTAGCGGGAGTGACCCAAGAGACCCAGTACTTC

size: -
V: TRBV5-5
J: TRBJ2-4
D: -
CDR3: CASSLATAGNIQYF
DNA: TGTGCCAGCAGCTTGGCGACAGCCGGGAACATTCAGTACTTC

size: -
V: TRBV11-2
J: TRBJ2-1
D: -
CDR3: CASSLLGGNNEQFF
DNA: TGTGCCAGCAGCTTATTAGGGGGAAACAATGAGCAGTTCTTC

size: -
V: TRBV7-2
J: TRBJ2-7
D: -
CDR3: CASSLGAGHYEQYF
DNA: TGTGCCAGCAGCTTAGGGGCAGGACACTACGAGCAGTACTTC

size: -
V: TRBV29-1
J: TRBJ2-7
D: TRBD1
CDR3: CSVDLGQGISYEQYF
DNA: TGCAGCGTTGATCTGGGACAGGGAATCTCCTACGAGCAGTACTTC

size: once
V: TRBV30
J: TRBJ1-5
D: -
CDR3: CAWSGGNKPQHF
DNA: TGTGCCTGGAGTGGAGGAAACAAACCCCAGCATTTT

size: few
V: TRBV5-4
J: TRBJ1-2
D: -
CDR3: CASRHWGGIDGYTF
DNA: TGTGCCAGCAGACATTGGGGGGGTATCGATGGCTACACCTTC

size: -
V: TRBV30
J: TRBJ1-2
D: -
CDR3: CAWSPQPINYGYTF
DNA: TGTGCCTGGAGTCCACAACCCATCAACTATGGCTACACCTTC

size: -
V: TRBV23-1
J: TRBJ1-5
D: TRBD1
CDR3: CASSLPTGDQPQHF
DNA: TGCGCCAGCAGTCTGCCAACAGGGGATCAGCCCCAGCATTTT

size: -
V: TRBV19
J: TRBJ2-1
D: -
CDR3: CASSIVERLSYNEQFF
DNA: TGTGCCAGTAGTATAGTCGAGCGCCTCTCGTACAATGAGCAGTTCTTC